The 10 T cell receptor beta chains listed next were all sequenced from one sample in a study of blood T cell repertoires in COVID-19. The protocol was immunoSEQ multiplex PCR, while the TCRdb copy is restricted to in-frame clones and leaves out a portion. The table lists hundreds of thousands of clones, roughly 87% of them singletons. Sequenced input: peripheral blood. Receptors were obtained from a woman between 50 and 59 years old who had recovered from COVID-19.

This chain's CDR3 is CALPVPNTEAFF. The DNA of the CDR3 is TGTGCCCTCCCGGTCCCGAACACTGAAGCTTTCTTT. V is TRBV5-8 and J is TRBJ1-1; D is ambiguous. CDR3 length: 12 amino acids. V was pared by 10 bases and J by 1 base, with 11 bases between. Per germline, CDR1 SGHTS and CDR2 YDEGEE.

This chain connects TRBV6-5 to TRBJ2-5; 8 bases map to TRBD2. The CDR3 runs to 15 residues. Germline loops: CDR1 MNHEY, CDR2 SVGAGI. Trimming took 5 bases from V and 3 from J; bases not matched to a gene: 8. CDR3 amino acids: CASSIGGRNKETQYF. In nucleotides, the CDR3 is TGTGCCAGCAGTATAGGCGGGAGGAATAAAGAGACCCAGTACTTC.

This rearrangement joins TRBV6-5 to TRBJ2-7; D might be TRBD1 (5 bases). There are 14 residues in the CDR3. Trimming stripped 1 base from V and 6 bases from J, with 13 bases between. Germline V gene lookup returns CDR1 MNHEY and CDR2 SVGAGI. The CDR3 nucleotides are TGTGCCAGCAGTTACTGGGGCCCAGGTGGCGAGCAGTACTTC. Protein sequence: CASSYWGPGGEQYF.

The chain joins TRBV4-3 to TRBJ2-1; 7 positions agree with TRBD2. The CDR3 is 15 residues long. Germline lookup yields CDR1 LGHNA and CDR2 YSLEER. Germline trimming cut 4 bases from V and 5 bases from J; bases unmatched to any gene: 8. In DNA form, the CDR3 reads TGCGCCAGCAGCCGCCTTTCCCTAGCGGACAATGAGCAGTTCTTC. It yields the protein CASSRLSLADNEQFF.

The chain employs TRBV30 and TRBJ2-7; D is unclear. From germline, CDR1 is GTSNPN and CDR2 SVGIG (reference sequence). Trimming took off 3 bases at V and 3 bases at J, with 9 bases between the two ends. The CDR3 sequence is 12 residues long. The CDR3 spells CAWRTTSYEQYF. The DNA for the CDR3 is TGTGCCTGGAGAACCACAAGCTACGAGCAGTACTTC.

The chain recombines TRBV19 with TRBJ1-2; 8 positions agree with TRBD1. The CDR3 is made up of 13 amino acids. Losses at the gene ends were 9 bases for V and 5 bases for J; bases not matched to a gene: 8. Germline CDR1 and CDR2: LNHDA and SQIVND (reference sequence). The CDR3: CASLDDRGYGYTF. Here the CDR3 DNA reads TGTGCCAGCCTCGACGACAGGGGTTATGGCTACACCTTC.

This chain links TRBV5-6 with TRBJ2-2; TRBD2 aligns across 10 bases. After removal of 0 bases from V and 7 bases from J, the junction contained 3 bases not matched to a gene. This CDR3 spans 15 amino acids. The V gene's germline CDR1 is SGHDT and CDR2 YYEEEE. This CDR3 reads CASSLVAGGIGELFF. DNA of the CDR3: TGTGCCAGCAGCTTGGTAGCGGGGGGCATCGGGGAGCTGTTTTTT.

About this clone itself: A clone one base away is much larger, so this may be a read error. The chain recombines TRBV6-5 with TRBJ1-1; 7 bases agree with TRBD1. The CDR3 sequence is 14 residues long. V gave up 4 bases and J gave up 1 base; unmatched junction bases: 3. CDR1 and CDR2 from the germline V gene are MNHEY and SVGAGI. CDR3 amino acids: CASSSYRGNTEAFF. In DNA form, the CDR3 reads TGTGCCAGCAGTTCCTACAGGGGGAACACTGAAGCTTTCTTT.

This clone was found a few times. CDR3 sequence (DNA): TGCGCCAGCAGGGGGTTCCGGGACAGTAACTATGGCTACACCTTC. Amino acids: CASRGFRDSNYGYTF. The chain recombines TRBV5-1 with TRBJ1-2; 7 nucleotides align to TRBD1. The CDR3 length is 15 residues. V shed 5 bases, J shed 1 base, and the junction held 8 bases outside the gene matches. Germline CDR1 and CDR2: SGHRS and YFSETQ.

CDR3 nucleotide sequence: TGTGCCACCTCAAGAGACAGGGGGTACACTGAAGCTTTCTTT. This codes for CATSRDRGYTEAFF. The chain joins TRBV4-2 to TRBJ1-1; TRBD1 agrees at 9 bases. V gave up 10 bases and J gave up 3 bases; unmatched junction bases: 9. In germline, CDR1 is LGHNA, CDR2 YNFKEQ. This CDR3 region has 14 residues.